This TCR beta chain was sequenced during a study of blood T cell repertoires in COVID-19. Overall study: Specimens from acute and convalescent COVID-19 originated in the United States, Italy and Spain. T cells, B-cell-depleted T cells, or PBMCs provided the cDNA or gDNA that served as material.

Sequenced by immunoSEQ multiplex PCR; TCRdb stores in-frame clones only, minus some. The sample lists a few hundred thousand clones, roughly nine tenths seen once, with 0.95% to 1.1% in the top ten. Per germline, CDR1 SNHLY and CDR2 FYNNEI. Trimming pared 3 bases from V and 10 bases from J, leaving 12 bases between. This CDR3 is 13 amino acids long. Recruitment covered 20 to 25 US areas and drew participants whose ages spanned roughly 18 to 89 years. The study assigned cohorts using participant-reported clinical history. This TCR derives from a man aged 18 to 30 who had recovered from COVID-19. The gene calls are TRBV2 and TRBJ1-4, with D tentatively TRBD1 (5 bases). Sequenced sample: PBMCs or T cells enriched from blood (not recorded which). In DNA, the CDR3 is TGTGCCAGCAGTGACATGGAGGGGCGAAAACTGTTTTTT. Its translation: CASSDMEGRKLFF.